The sample holds a few counts of the clone carrying this T cell receptor beta chain. An end of the junction differs from the germline gene, which may be a read error. The CDR3 is made up of 16 amino acids. The germline gives CDR1 MDHEN, CDR2 SYDVKM. This entry is derived from a study of blood T cells in healthy people across ages. It was with a sample-barcoded 5' primer and a J-beta primer mix that a second PCR of roughly 7 to 12 cycles was run. TCRdb re-analysed the 5' RACE reads in MiXCR, keeping a single row per CDR3 protein. The sample contains 800,000 to 950,000 distinct CDR3 sequences, around 29% of which appear only once. Every participating donor contributed 8 to 10 milliliters of peripheral blood through a draw. The same data also contributed to another study, on T cells of mothers and their children.

V is TRBV28 and J is TRBJ1-3; no definite D call. The sample was blood. The TCR sequence derives from a woman in her forties in good health. CDR3 protein: CAGSFRRFGSGNTIYF. In DNA form, the CDR3 reads TGTGCCGGCAGTTTCAGGAGATTTGGCTCTGGAAACACCATATATTTT.